Detailed here is one T cell receptor (beta chain). Its antigen remains unidentified. These data belong to a study of T cells in narcolepsy. The overall study: Enrolled donors included narcolepsy type 1 or type 2 patients and healthy controls. The study's findings and limits: Autoreactive clonotypes reportedly recurred in blood of same and different patients, not controls.

Germline lookup yields CDR1 KGHSH and CDR2 LQKENI. The CDR3 loop spans 15 amino acids. V trimming: 2 bases; J trimming: 8 bases; junction bases outside the gene matches: 11. Assay used: immunoSEQ multiplex PCR; TCRdb lists only in-frame clones, some missing. Seen here are tens of thousands of clones, more than 80% observed once, and the top ten hold roughly 1.4%. The specimen was CD45RA- memory CD4+ T cells from PBMCs. J is TRBJ1-1 and V is TRBV18, with 7 bases fitting TRBD1. The receptor was derived from a human donor with narcolepsy. The CDR3 loop is CASSPTTGPFVEAFF. The CDR3 DNA sequence: TGTGCCAGCTCACCAACGACAGGGCCGTTTGTCGAAGCTTTCTTT. Complete variable domain (other parts from reference TRBV18 and TRBJ1-1): NAGVMQNPRHLVRRRGQEARLRCSPMKGHSHVYWYRQLPEEGLKFMVYLQKENIIDESGMPKERFSAEFPKEGPSILRIQQVVRGDSAAYFCASSPTTGPFVEAFFGQGTRLTVV.